Presented here are 16 T cell receptor beta chains from one specimen sequenced in a study of cytomegalovirus exposure and HLA in healthy donors. PCR primers comprised 60 Vbeta and 13 Jbeta primers. Here immunoSEQ multiplex PCR was the method, and the copy in TCRdb shows in-frame clones only, minus some. The repertoire has about 200,000 clones, 77% of them found once; the top ten carry over 2%. The sample comprised PBMCs. The receptors here all came from a woman in her 30s in good health and CMV-seropositive.

DNA of the CDR3: TGTGCCAGCAGCTGGGGGGGGCAATATTACACCGGGGAGCTGTTTTTT. It codes for CASSWGGQYYTGELFF. This chain links TRBV5-4 with TRBJ2-2; D perhaps matches TRBD2 (7 bases). This CDR3 comprises 16 residues. Germline V lookup: CDR1 SGHNT, CDR2 YYREEE (reference sequence). Trimming pared 3 bases from V and 3 bases from J, leaving 15 bases between.

This clone was seen a few times. This chain links TRBV6-5 with TRBJ2-7, with unresolved D. Germline lookup yields CDR1 MNHEY and CDR2 SVGAGI. The V end lost 2 bases, the J end lost 2 bases, and 7 bases lay between the germline ends. This CDR3 spans 13 amino acids. CDR3 in amino acids: CASSYGGTYEQYF. The CDR3 DNA is TGTGCCAGCAGTTACGGCGGAACCTACGAGCAGTACTTC.

This rearrangement joins TRBV28 to TRBJ1-1, with TRBD1 matching over 9 bases. Germline trimming cut 6 bases from V and 6 bases from J; bases unmatched to any gene: 8. In germline, CDR1 is MDHEN, CDR2 SYDVKM. The CDR3 sequence is 14 residues long. CDR3 loop: CASSVGQGVSEAFF. In DNA form, the CDR3 reads TGTGCCAGCAGCGTGGGACAGGGCGTTTCTGAAGCTTTCTTT.

The rearrangement uses TRBV6-1 and TRBJ1-2; 10 bases are shared with TRBD1. Germline assignment: CDR1 MNHNS and CDR2 SASEGT. This CDR3 is built from 15 residues. V dropped 3 bases and J dropped 5; count of bases not matched to a gene: 6. CDR3 nucleotide sequence: TGTGCCAGCAGTGACCGGGACAGGGGCACATATGGCTACACCTTC. It specifies CASSDRDRGTYGYTF.

The chain has TRBV2 and TRBJ1-2; 7 bases align to TRBD1. Germline trimming cut 2 bases from V and 4 bases from J; bases unmatched to any gene: 10. Germline CDR1 reads SNHLY; CDR2 reads FYNNEI. This CDR3 region has 16 residues. The CDR3: CASSEYGQALSYGYTF. CDR3 nucleotide sequence: TGTGCCAGCAGTGAATACGGACAGGCTTTAAGCTATGGCTACACCTTC.

This clone has more than one count but fewer than ten. The chain employs TRBV5-6 and TRBJ1-2, with TRBD1 matching over 9 bases. The CDR3 is 16 amino acids. The germline gives CDR1 SGHDT, CDR2 YYEEEE. V gave up 4 bases and J gave up 0 bases; unmatched junction bases: 7. Here the CDR3 reads CASSPGQGWTNYGYTF. CDR3 sequence (DNA): TGTGCCAGCAGCCCTGGACAGGGGTGGACTAACTATGGCTACACCTTC.

CDR3 nucleotides: TGTGCCATCAAATGGACAGGGGGGGACACTGAAGCTTTCTTT. It translates to CAIKWTGGDTEAFF. The chain carries TRBV10-3 and TRBJ1-1, with 10 positions matching TRBD1. Trimming took 7 bases from V and 3 from J; bases not matched to a gene: 5. Germline CDR1 and CDR2: ENHRY and SYGVKD. This CDR3 has 14 amino acids.

The chain employs TRBV4-1 and TRBJ1-4; no firm D call. Trimming removed 7 bases at V and 8 bases at J, with 17 bases between. CDR1 is MGHRA and CDR2 is YSYEKL in the germline V gene. The CDR3 is 14 amino acids. In DNA form, the CDR3 reads TGCGCCAGCACTAATCGGCGCCCGGAGGAAAAACTGTTTTTT. Translated, it gives CASTNRRPEEKLFF.

This clone was seen a single time. V is TRBV5-1 and J is TRBJ2-3; tentative D call: TRBD2 (6 bases). Trimming shortened V by 6 bases and J by 0 bases, and 11 bases separated the two germline ends. The CDR3 extends over 14 amino acids. Germline lookup yields CDR1 SGHRS and CDR2 YFSETQ. CDR3 DNA: TGCGCCAGCACCCAGGGACTCAGCACAGATACGCAGTATTTT. Residues: CASTQGLSTDTQYF.

This clone appeared once. The chain recombines TRBV6-1 with TRBJ2-7; 7 nucleotides line up with TRBD1. Germline CDR1 MNHNS, CDR2 SASEGT. V was clipped by 2 bases and J by 2 bases; unmatched bases: 3. This CDR3 contains 14 residues. The CDR3: CASSEPGQTYEQYF. The CDR3 DNA reads TGTGCCAGCAGTGAACCGGGACAGACCTACGAGCAGTACTTC.

The gene calls are TRBV5-1 and TRBJ1-1, with D possibly matching TRBD1 (6 bases). The CDR3 contains 16 residues. Trimming cost V 1 base and J 1 base, with 14 bases left between them. CDR1 is SGHRS, CDR2 YFSETQ, per germline. CDR3 sequence (DNA): TGCGCCAGCAGCTTGCAAGTTGGGGGCGCGAACACTGAAGCTTTCTTT. It specifies CASSLQVGGANTEAFF.

This chain uses TRBV30 with TRBJ2-7; 7 bases line up with TRBD2. Per the germline V gene, CDR1 is GTSNPN and CDR2 is SVGIG (reference sequence). The length of the CDR3 is 13 residues. V was clipped by 7 bases and J by 7 bases; unmatched bases: 13. In DNA form, the CDR3 reads TGTGCCTACTGCGTGACCTCCGGGGGGGAGCAGTACTTC. This gives the protein CAYCVTSGGEQYF. The complete variable domain, with remaining parts taken from reference TRBV30 and TRBJ2-7, reads SQTIHQWPATLVQPVGSPLSLECTVEGTSNPNLYWYRQAAGRGLQLLFYSVGIGQISSEVPQNLSASRPQDRQFILSSKKLLLSDSGFYLCAYCVTSGGEQYFGPGTRLTVT.

This clone appeared a few times. The rearrangement links TRBV7-2 to TRBJ2-3; D may be TRBD1 (6 bases). V dropped 6 bases and J dropped 6 bases, with 16 bases sitting between them. This CDR3 contains 14 residues. Germline CDR1 is SGHTA and CDR2 is FQGNSA. CDR3 region: CASSYDGGSDTQYF. For the CDR3, the DNA is TGTGCCAGCAGTTATGATGGGGGCTCCGATACGCAGTATTTT.

The chain recombines TRBV18 with TRBJ1-4; TRBD1 matches at 7 bases. Germline-derived CDR1 and CDR2 are KGHSH and LQKENI. The ends lost 6 bases at V and 0 bases at J; junction bases unmatched: 10. CDR3 size: 17 residues. The CDR3 DNA reads as TGTGCCAGCTCCCAGACGGGCAGGGGGACAACTAATGAAAAACTGTTTTTT. This translates into CASSQTGRGTTNEKLFF. Together with reference TRBV18 and TRBJ1-4, the CDR3 gives the full variable domain: NAGVMQNPRHLVRRRGQEARLRCSPMKGHSHVYWYRQLPEEGLKFMVYLQKENIIDESGMPKERFSAEFPKEGPSILRIQQVVRGDSAAYFCASSQTGRGTTNEKLFFGSGTQLSVL.

The rearrangement joins TRBV6-6 to TRBJ2-1, with D perhaps TRBD1 (5 bases). The germline gives CDR1 MNHNY, CDR2 SVGAGI (reference sequence). V gave up 5 bases and J gave up 7 bases, with 15 bases separating them. The CDR3 extends over 14 amino acids. CDR3: CASSPAETANEQFF. CDR3 coding DNA: TGTGCCAGCAGTCCTGCCGAGACAGCTAATGAGCAGTTCTTC.

This clone was recorded once. The V call is TRBV10-3, the J call TRBJ2-3; TRBD2 matches at 14 bases. V shed 10 bases and J 4 bases; nucleotides not matched to a gene: 1. Germline V CDR1 and CDR2: ENHRY, SYGVKD. The CDR3 has 13 amino acids. The CDR3 DNA reads as TGTGCCACGGGACTAGCGGGAGCAGATACGCAGTATTTT. Translated: CATGLAGADTQYF.